These 17 T cell receptor beta chains were all obtained from the same sample, sequenced in a study of cytomegalovirus exposure and HLA in healthy donors. 60 Vbeta and 13 Jbeta primers were used in PCR. Repertoires were generated with immunoSEQ multiplex PCR, while TCRdb's copy carries only in-frame clones and drops some. The sample carries roughly 100,000 clones, 60% to 80% recorded once. The sequencing sample was made of PBMCs. Source of these receptors: a male donor in good health and CMV-seropositive.

This clone came up once. The chain joins TRBV7-3 to TRBJ2-1; no clear D gene. In germline, CDR1 is SGHTA, CDR2 FQGTGA. The germline V and J ends were trimmed by 5 bases and 3 bases, with 5 bases remaining between them. The CDR3 extends over 12 amino acids. The CDR3 DNA is TGTGCCAGCAGCCTAGGCTACAATGAGCAGTTCTTC. Its protein product is CASSLGYNEQFF.

This clone was counted a few times. The rearrangement links TRBV10-3 to TRBJ1-5; 8 bases match TRBD1. CDR1 is ENHRY, CDR2 SYGVKD, per germline. The junction had 9 bases not matched to a gene; V was cut back by 7 bases and J by 4 bases. The CDR3 consists of 15 residues. CDR3 DNA: TGTGCCATCAAAAATGGGACAGGCTATAATCAGCCCCAGCATTTT. Its translation: CAIKNGTGYNQPQHF.

The V gene is TRBV27, the J gene TRBJ2-2; perhaps TRBD2 as D (6 bases). The CDR3 has 14 amino acids. Per germline, CDR1 MNHEY and CDR2 SMNVEV (reference sequence). Trimming took 10 bases from V and 4 from J, leaving 16 bases between them. In DNA form, the CDR3 reads TGTGCCACCCACCACGGGGGAGGCACCGGGGAGCTGTTTTTT. It codes for CATHHGGGTGELFF.

The chain links TRBV7-9 to TRBJ1-2, with TRBD1 matching over 8 bases. Germline CDR1 SEHNR, CDR2 FQNEAQ (reference sequence). This CDR3 contains 13 residues. V lost 4 bases, J lost 10 bases, and 8 bases stayed unmatched. This CDR3 reads CASSSSGQASYTF. The CDR3 region has the DNA TGTGCCAGCAGCTCATCGGGACAGGCTTCCTACACCTTC. Looking up the rest from reference TRBV7-9 and TRBJ1-2 gives the full variable domain: DTGVSQNPRHKITKRGQNVTFRCDPISEHNRLYWYRQTLGQGPEFLTYFQNEAQLEKSRLLSDRFSAERPKGSFSTLEIQRTEQGDSAMYLCASSSSGQASYTFGSGTRLTVV.

V and J are TRBV27 and TRBJ2-7; possible D gene TRBD2, 7 bases. The V gene lost 8 bases and the J gene lost 3 bases, with 17 bases spanning the gap. This CDR3 has 14 residues. Germline values: CDR1 MNHEY, CDR2 SMNVEV (reference sequence). The chain's CDR3 is CASGRGGQGYEQYF. The CDR3 region has the DNA TGTGCCAGCGGGAGGGGGGGCCAGGGCTACGAGCAGTACTTC.

In DNA form, the CDR3 reads TGTGCCAGCAGTCTTAGCGGGAGGACCCTCTACGAGCAGTACTTC. It encodes CASSLSGRTLYEQYF. This chain connects TRBV28 to TRBJ2-7, with 10 positions matching TRBD2. The CDR3 runs 15 residues. Germline-derived CDR1 and CDR2 are MDHEN and SYDVKM. With V trimmed by 5 bases and J by 3 bases, 7 bases remained unmatched.

This clone was observed a few times. This rearrangement joins TRBV28 to TRBJ1-2, with a weak D call TRBD1 (5 bases). The germline V gene encodes CDR1 MDHEN and CDR2 SYDVKM. Deletions cut 6 bases from V and 4 bases from J, with 12 bases between. This CDR3 has 13 residues. The CDR3 coding sequence is TGTGCCAGCAGCCGCGGAGGGGTCTATGGCTACACCTTC. Its translation is CASSRGGVYGYTF.

The chain employs TRBV5-4 and TRBJ2-1; TRBD2 is a possible D gene (6 bases). CDR1 and CDR2 from the germline V gene are SGHNT and YYREEE (reference sequence). V shed 5 bases and J shed 8 bases, with 14 bases lying between them. This CDR3 contains 13 residues. CDR3 region: CASRPTRLDEQFF. The CDR3 region has the DNA TGTGCCAGCAGGCCGACTAGACTCGATGAGCAGTTCTTC.

V is TRBV9 and J is TRBJ1-1; D is unclear. V lost 3 bases to trimming and J lost 1 base, with 10 bases between them. There are 14 residues in the CDR3. The germline CDR1 and CDR2 sequences are SGDLS and YYNGEE. Here the CDR3 reads CASSALTANTEAFF. The CDR3 coding sequence is TGTGCCAGCAGCGCCCTAACAGCGAACACTGAAGCTTTCTTT.

This clone was recorded a few times. The chain combines TRBV28 with TRBJ1-5; 7 bases are a match to TRBD1. With V trimmed by 3 bases and J by 0 bases, 8 bases remained unmatched. The CDR3 runs 17 residues. Germline assignment: CDR1 MDHEN and CDR2 SYDVKM. As DNA, the CDR3 is TGTGCCAGCAGTTTCCCAGGGACAGATTATAGCAATCAGCCCCAGCATTTT. As protein: CASSFPGTDYSNQPQHF.

V and J are TRBV7-9 and TRBJ1-1; D ambiguous. CDR3 size: 12 residues. Trimming stripped 7 bases from V and 0 bases from J, with 6 bases between. The germline gives CDR1 SEHNR, CDR2 FQNEAQ (reference sequence). The CDR3 loop is CASISLNTEAFF. CDR3 sequence (DNA): TGTGCCAGCATCAGTCTGAACACTGAAGCTTTCTTT. Based on the CDR3 plus reference TRBV7-9 and TRBJ1-1, the full variable domain is DTGVSQNPRHKITKRGQNVTFRCDPISEHNRLYWYRQTLGQGPEFLTYFQNEAQLEKSRLLSDRFSAERPKGSFSTLEIQRTEQGDSAMYLCASISLNTEAFFGQGTRLTVV.

The chain combines TRBV10-3 with TRBJ1-3; TRBD1 matches 11 bases. J lost 2 bases, V lost 11 bases, and 8 bases had no gene match. The CDR3 runs to 15 residues. Germline CDR1 and CDR2: ENHRY and SYGVKD. The CDR3 spells CAGVPGQGAGNTIYF. In nucleotides, the CDR3 is TGTGCCGGGGTCCCGGGACAGGGGGCTGGAAACACCATATATTTT.

This chain connects TRBV5-4 to TRBJ2-2, with TRBD2 matching 14 bases. Trimming removed 4 bases from V and 5 bases from J; junction bases left unmatched: 7. Germline CDR1 SGHNT, CDR2 YYREEE (reference sequence). This CDR3 has 17 residues. The CDR3 spells CASSAGLAGVQTGELFF. The CDR3 coding sequence is TGTGCCAGCAGCGCGGGACTAGCGGGAGTGCAAACCGGGGAGCTGTTTTTT.

The count of this clone is one. The V gene is TRBV21-1, the J gene TRBJ2-7; the table assigns TRBD2, which was not confirmed against the DNA. TRBV21-1 is classified as a pseudogene. The CDR3 is 17 residues long. The chain's CDR3 is CASSATASNTLDSEQYF. CDR3 DNA sequence: TGTGCCAGCAGCGCAACCGCGAGTAACACTCTCGACTCCGAGCAGTACTTC.

This chain connects TRBV25-1 to TRBJ2-2; tentative D call: TRBD1 (5 bases). Germline lookup yields CDR1 MGHDK and CDR2 SYGVNS. Trimming stripped 3 bases from V and 0 bases from J, with 11 bases between. CDR3 size: 16 residues. The CDR3 protein is CASSDPGRANTGELFF. In DNA form, the CDR3 reads TGTGCCAGCAGTGATCCCGGCAGGGCGAACACCGGGGAGCTGTTTTTT.

The genes are TRBV7-9 and TRBJ2-7; weak D call: TRBD1 (6 bases). This CDR3 comprises 15 residues. The V gene's germline CDR1 is SEHNR and CDR2 FQNEAQ (reference sequence). V was trimmed by 0 bases and J by 2 bases, leaving 11 bases between them. Here the CDR3 DNA reads TGTGCCAGCAGCTTAGCCCTGGACAGTCCCTACGAGCAGTACTTC. Protein: CASSLALDSPYEQYF. The whole variable domain, remainder taken from reference TRBV7-9 and TRBJ2-7, is DTGVSQNPRHKITKRGQNVTFRCDPISEHNRLYWYRQTLGQGPEFLTYFQNEAQLEKSRLLSDRFSAERPKGSFSTLEIQRTEQGDSAMYLCASSLALDSPYEQYFGPGTRLTVT.

This sequence joins TRBV11-2 and TRBJ2-1; 15 positions agree with TRBD2. The germline gives CDR1 SGHAT, CDR2 FQNNGV. This CDR3 has 19 residues. The trim removed 5 bases at V and 0 bases at J, leaving 8 bases unmatched. CDR3 amino acids: CASSRLGTSGRPSYNEQFF. The CDR3 nucleotides read TGTGCCAGCAGCAGACTTGGGACTAGCGGGAGGCCCTCCTACAATGAGCAGTTCTTC.